This entry is about one TCR beta chain. This specimen comes from a study of technical replicates of blood from a few donors. Method: immunoSEQ multiplex PCR; TCRdb's copy keeps in-frame clones and lacks some. The table lists about 85,000 clones, just under 95% of them singletons. V gave up 3 bases and J gave up 2 bases; unmatched junction bases: 11. This CDR3 spans 18 amino acids. Germline lookup yields CDR1 MDHEN and CDR2 SYDVKM. The chain has TRBV28 and TRBJ2-1; TRBD2 agrees at 9 bases. Sequenced material: T cells isolated from PBMCs. This receptor was identified in a human donor in good health. The CDR3 region is CASSFRLVAGVPYNEQFF. CDR3 in DNA: TGTGCCAGCAGTTTTCGACTGGTAGCGGGAGTCCCCTACAATGAGCAGTTCTTC.